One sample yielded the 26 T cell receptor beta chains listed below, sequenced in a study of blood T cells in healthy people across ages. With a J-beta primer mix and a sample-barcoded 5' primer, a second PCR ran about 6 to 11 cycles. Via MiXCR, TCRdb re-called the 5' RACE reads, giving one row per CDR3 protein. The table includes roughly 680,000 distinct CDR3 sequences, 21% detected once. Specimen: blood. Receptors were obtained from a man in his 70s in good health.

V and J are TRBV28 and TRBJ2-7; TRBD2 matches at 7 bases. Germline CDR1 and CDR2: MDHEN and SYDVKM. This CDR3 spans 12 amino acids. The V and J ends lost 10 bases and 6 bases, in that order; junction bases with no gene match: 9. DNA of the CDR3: TGTGCCACAACAGGACTAGTCGTCGAGCAGTACTTC. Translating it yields CATTGLVVEQYF.

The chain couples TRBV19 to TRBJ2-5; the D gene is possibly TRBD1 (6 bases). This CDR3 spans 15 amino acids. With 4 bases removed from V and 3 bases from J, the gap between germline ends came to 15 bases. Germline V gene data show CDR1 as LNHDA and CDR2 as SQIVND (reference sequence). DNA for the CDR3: TGTGCCAGTAGTAATCGACAGGCCCTCAAAGAGACCCAGTACTTC. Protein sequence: CASSNRQALKETQYF.

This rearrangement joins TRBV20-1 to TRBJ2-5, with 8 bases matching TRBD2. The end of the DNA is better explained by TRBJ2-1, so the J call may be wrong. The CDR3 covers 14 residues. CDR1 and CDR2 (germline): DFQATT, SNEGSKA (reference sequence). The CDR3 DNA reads TGCAGTGCTACGGTGGGACTAGCCTACAATGAGCAGTTCTTC. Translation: CSATVGLAYNEQFF.

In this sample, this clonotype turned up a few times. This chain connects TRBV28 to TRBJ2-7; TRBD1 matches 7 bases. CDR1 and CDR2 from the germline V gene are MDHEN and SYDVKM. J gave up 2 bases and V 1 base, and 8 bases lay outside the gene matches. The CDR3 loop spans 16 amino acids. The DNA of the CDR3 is TGTGCCAGCAGTTTATTGACAGGACAGGCCACCTACGAGCAGTACTTC. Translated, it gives CASSLLTGQATYEQYF.

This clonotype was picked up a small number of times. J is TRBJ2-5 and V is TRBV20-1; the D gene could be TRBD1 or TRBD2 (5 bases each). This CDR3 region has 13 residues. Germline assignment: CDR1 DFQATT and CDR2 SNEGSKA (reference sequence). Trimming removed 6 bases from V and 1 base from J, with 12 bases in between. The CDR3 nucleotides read TGCAGTGCCGGGGACGGCCCCCAAGAGACCCAGTACTTC. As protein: CSAGDGPQETQYF.

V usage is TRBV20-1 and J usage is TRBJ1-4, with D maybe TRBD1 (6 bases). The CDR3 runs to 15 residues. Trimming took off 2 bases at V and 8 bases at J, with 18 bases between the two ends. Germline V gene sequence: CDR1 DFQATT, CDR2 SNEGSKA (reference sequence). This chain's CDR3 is CSARPLEQGGEKLFF. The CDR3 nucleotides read TGCAGTGCTAGACCACTAGAACAGGGAGGGGAAAAACTGTTTTTT.

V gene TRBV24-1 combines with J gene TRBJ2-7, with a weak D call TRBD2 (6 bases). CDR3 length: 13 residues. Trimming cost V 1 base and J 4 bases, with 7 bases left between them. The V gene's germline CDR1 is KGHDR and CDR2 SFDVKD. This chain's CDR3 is CATSDFGGYEQYF. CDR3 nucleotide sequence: TGTGCCACCAGTGATTTCGGGGGTTACGAGCAGTACTTC.

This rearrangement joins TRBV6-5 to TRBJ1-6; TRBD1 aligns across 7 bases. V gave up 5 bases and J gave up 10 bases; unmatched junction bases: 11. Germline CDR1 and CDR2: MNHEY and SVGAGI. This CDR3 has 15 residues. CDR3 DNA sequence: TGTGCCAGCAGTACTTGGGGACAGCGGAAATCACCCCTCCACTTT. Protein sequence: CASSTWGQRKSPLHF.

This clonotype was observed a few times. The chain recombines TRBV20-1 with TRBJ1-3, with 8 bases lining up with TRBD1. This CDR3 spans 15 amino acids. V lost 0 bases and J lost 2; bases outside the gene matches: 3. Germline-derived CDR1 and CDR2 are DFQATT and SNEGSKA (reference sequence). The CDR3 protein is CSARDEQGAGNTIYF. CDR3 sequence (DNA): TGCAGTGCTAGAGATGAACAGGGGGCTGGAAACACCATATATTTT.

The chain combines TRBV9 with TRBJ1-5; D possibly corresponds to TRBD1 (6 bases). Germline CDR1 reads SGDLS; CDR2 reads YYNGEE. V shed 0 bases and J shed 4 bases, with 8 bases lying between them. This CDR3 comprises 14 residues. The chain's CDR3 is CASSVDQGNQPQHF. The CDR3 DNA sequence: TGTGCCAGCAGCGTAGATCAGGGGAATCAGCCCCAGCATTTT.

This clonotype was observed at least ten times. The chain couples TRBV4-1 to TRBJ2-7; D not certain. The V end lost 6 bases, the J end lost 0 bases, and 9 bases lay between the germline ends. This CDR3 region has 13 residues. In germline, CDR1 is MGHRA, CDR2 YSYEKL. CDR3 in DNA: TGCGCCAGCAGTAAGGGTAACTCCTACGAGCAGTACTTC. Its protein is CASSKGNSYEQYF.

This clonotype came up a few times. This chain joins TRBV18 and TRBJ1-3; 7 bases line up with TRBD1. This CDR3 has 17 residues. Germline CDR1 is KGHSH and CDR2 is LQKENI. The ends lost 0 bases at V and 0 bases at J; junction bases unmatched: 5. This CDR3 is CASSPPMGQTSGNTIYF. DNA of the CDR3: TGTGCCAGCTCACCACCTATGGGACAGACCTCTGGAAACACCATATATTTT.

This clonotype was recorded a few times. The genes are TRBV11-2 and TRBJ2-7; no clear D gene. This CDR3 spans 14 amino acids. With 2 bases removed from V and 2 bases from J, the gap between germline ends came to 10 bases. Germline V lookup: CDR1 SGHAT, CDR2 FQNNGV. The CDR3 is CASSLRQSPYEQYF. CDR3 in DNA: TGTGCCAGCAGCTTACGACAATCCCCCTACGAGCAGTACTTC.

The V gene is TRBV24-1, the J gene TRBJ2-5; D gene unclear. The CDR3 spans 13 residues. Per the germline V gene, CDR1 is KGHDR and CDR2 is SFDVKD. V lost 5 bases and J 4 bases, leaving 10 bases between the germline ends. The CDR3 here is CATSGLFGETQYF. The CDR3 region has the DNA TGTGCCACCAGTGGCTTATTCGGAGAGACCCAGTACTTC.

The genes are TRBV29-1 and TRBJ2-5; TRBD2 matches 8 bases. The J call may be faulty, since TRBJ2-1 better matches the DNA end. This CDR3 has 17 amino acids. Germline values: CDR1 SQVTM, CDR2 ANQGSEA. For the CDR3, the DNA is TGCAGCGCCCGAAGGGCTAGCGGGCGTCTAAAGTCAGATGAGCAGTTCTTC. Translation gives CSARRASGRLKSDEQFF.

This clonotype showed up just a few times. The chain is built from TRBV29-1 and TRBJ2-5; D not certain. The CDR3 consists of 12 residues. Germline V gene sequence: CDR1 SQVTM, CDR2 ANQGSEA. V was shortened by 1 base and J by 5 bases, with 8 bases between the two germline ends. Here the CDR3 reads CSVEATRETQYF. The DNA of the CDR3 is TGCAGCGTTGAAGCGACCCGGGAGACCCAGTACTTC.

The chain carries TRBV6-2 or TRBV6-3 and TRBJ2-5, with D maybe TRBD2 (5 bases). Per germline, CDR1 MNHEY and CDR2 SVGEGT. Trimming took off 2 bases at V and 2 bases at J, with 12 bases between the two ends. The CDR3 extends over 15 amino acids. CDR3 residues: CASSYGSAGQETQYF. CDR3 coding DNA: TGTGCCAGCAGTTACGGATCGGCGGGTCAAGAGACCCAGTACTTC.

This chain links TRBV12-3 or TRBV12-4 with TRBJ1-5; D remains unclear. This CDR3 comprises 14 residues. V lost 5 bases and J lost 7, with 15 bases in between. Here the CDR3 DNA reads TGTGCCAGCAGTCTCCGCGGTCCGGGGCAGCCCCAGCATTTT. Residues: CASSLRGPGQPQHF.

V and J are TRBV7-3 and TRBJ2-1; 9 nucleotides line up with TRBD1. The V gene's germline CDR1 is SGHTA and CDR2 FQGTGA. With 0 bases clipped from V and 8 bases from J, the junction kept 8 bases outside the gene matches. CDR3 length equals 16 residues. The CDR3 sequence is CASSLTGTGRNDEQFF. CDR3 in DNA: TGTGCCAGCAGCTTAACCGGGACAGGGAGGAATGATGAGCAGTTCTTC.

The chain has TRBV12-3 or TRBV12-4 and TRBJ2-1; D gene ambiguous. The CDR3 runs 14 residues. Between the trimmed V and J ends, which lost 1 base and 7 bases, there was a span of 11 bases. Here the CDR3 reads CASSLVPTPNEQFF. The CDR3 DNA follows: TGTGCCAGCAGTTTAGTTCCGACCCCTAATGAGCAGTTCTTC.

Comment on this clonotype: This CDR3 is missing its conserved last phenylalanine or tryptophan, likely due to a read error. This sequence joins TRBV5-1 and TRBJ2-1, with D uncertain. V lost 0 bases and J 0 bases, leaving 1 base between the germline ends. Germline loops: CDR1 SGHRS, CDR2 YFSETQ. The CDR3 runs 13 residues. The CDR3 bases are TGCGCCAGCAGCTTGGGCTCCTACAATGAGCAGTTCCTC. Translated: CASSLGSYNEQFL.

CDR3: CASTRPHGNTIYF. The DNA for the CDR3 is TGTGCCAGCACCAGACCACACGGAAACACCATATATTTT. The J gene is TRBJ1-3, the V gene TRBV7-3, with unresolved D. The germline gives CDR1 SGHTA, CDR2 FQGTGA. Trimming removed 7 bases from V and 4 bases from J, with 11 bases in between. The CDR3 runs to 13 residues.

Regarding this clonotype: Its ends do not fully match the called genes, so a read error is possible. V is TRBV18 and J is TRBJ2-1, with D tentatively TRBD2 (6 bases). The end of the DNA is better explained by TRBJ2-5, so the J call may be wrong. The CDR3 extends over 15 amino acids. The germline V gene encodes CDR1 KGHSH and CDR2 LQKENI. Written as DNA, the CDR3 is TGTACCAGCTCACCACTAAGCGGGTCGCAAGAGACCCAGTACTTC. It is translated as CTSSPLSGSQETQYF.

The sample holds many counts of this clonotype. DNA of the CDR3: TGTGCCAGCAGCTTAGAAGGGGTGGACAATGAGCAGTTCTTC. It codes for CASSLEGVDNEQFF. J is TRBJ2-1 and V is TRBV13; a possible D gene is TRBD1 (5 bases). The CDR3 loop spans 14 amino acids. The ends were cut back, 1 base at V and 5 bases at J, with 9 bases in the middle. Germline assignment: CDR1 PRHDT and CDR2 FYEKMQ (reference sequence).

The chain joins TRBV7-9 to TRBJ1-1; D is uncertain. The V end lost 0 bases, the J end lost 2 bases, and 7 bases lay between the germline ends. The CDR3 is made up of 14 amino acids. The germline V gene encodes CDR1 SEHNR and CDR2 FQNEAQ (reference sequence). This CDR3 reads CASSLAGQNTEAFF. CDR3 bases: TGTGCCAGCAGCTTAGCGGGCCAAAACACTGAAGCTTTCTTT.

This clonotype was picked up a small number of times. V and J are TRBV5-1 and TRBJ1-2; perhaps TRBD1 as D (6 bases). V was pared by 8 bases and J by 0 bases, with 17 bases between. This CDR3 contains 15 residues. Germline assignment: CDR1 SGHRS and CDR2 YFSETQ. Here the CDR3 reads CASSPRDTANYGYTF. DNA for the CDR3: TGCGCCAGTTCCCCCCGGGACACAGCTAACTATGGCTACACCTTC.